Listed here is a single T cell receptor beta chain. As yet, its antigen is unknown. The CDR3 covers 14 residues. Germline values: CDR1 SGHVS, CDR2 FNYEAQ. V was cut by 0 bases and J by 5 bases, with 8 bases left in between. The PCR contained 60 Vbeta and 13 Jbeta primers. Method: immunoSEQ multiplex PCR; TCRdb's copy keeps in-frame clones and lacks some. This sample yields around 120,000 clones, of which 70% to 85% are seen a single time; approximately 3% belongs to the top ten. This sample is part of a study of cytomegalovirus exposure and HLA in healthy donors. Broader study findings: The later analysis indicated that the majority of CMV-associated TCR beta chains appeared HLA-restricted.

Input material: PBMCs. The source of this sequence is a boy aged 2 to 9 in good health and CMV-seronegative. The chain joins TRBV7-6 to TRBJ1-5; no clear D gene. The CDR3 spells CASSLASGYQPQHF. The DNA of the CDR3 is TGTGCCAGCAGCTTAGCGTCCGGTTATCAGCCCCAGCATTTT.